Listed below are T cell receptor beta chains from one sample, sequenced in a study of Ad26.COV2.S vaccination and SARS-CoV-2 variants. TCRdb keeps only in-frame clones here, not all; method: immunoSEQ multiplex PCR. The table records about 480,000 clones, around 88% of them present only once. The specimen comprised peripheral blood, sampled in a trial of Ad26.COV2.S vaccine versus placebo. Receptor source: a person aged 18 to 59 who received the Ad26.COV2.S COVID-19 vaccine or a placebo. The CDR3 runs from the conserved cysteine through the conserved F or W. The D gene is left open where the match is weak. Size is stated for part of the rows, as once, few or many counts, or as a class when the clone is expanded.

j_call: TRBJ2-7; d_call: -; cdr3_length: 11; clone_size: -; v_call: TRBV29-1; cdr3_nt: TGCAGCGTTGGCAGCTCCTACGAGCAGTACTTC; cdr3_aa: CSVGSSYEQYF
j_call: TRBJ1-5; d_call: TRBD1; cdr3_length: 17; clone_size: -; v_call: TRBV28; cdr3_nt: TGTGCCAGCAGTTTATGGACAGGGGGCAATAGCAATCAGCCCCAGCATTTT; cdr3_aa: CASSLWTGGNSNQPQHF
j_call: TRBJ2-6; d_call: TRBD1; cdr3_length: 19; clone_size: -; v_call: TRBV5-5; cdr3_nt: TGTGCCAGCAGCCCAATCGGGACAGGCATTGTCACTGGGGCCAACGTCCTGACTTTC; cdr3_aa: CASSPIGTGIVTGANVLTF
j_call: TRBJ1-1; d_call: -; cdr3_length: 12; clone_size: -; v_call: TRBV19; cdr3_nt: TGTGCCAGTCGCGGGGAAGTTGCTGAAGCTTTCTTT; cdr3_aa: CASRGEVAEAFF
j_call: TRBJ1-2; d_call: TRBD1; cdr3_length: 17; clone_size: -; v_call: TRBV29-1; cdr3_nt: TGCAGCGTTGCATACACCGGGACAGGGGAGTTAGGGTATGGCTACACCTTC; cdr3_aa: CSVAYTGTGELGYGYTF
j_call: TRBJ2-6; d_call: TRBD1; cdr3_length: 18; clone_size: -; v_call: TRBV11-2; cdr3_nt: TGTGCCAGCAGCTTAGGTGGCAGGGGGCGAAAAGGGGCCAACGTCCTGACTTTC; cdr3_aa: CASSLGGRGRKGANVLTF
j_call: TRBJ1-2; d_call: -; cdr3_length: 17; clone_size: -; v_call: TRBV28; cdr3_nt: TGTGCCAGCAACCCAAGCACCCCCGAGAGGGTAGGAAATGGCTACACCTTC; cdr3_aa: CASNPSTPERVGNGYTF
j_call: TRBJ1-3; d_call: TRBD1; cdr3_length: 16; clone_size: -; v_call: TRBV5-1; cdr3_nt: TGCGCCAGCAGCTTGCCTGGGACAGGGTCTGGAAACACCATATATTTT; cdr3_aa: CASSLPGTGSGNTIYF
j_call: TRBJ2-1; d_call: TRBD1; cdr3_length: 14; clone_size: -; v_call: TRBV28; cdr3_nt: TGTGCCAGCAGTTCGCCGGGACAGGGGTCTGAGCAGTTCTTC; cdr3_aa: CASSSPGQGSEQFF
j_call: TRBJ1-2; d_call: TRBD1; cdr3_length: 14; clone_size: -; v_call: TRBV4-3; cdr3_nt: TGCGCCAGCAGCCAAGATGCAGGGGGGTACGGCTACACCTTC; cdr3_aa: CASSQDAGGYGYTF
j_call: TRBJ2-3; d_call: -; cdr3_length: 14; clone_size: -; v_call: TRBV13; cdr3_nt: TGTGCCAGCAGCTTAGAAGGGGGCACAGATACGCAGTATTTT; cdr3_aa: CASSLEGGTDTQYF
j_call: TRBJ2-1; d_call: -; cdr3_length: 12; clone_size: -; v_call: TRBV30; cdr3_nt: TGTGCCTGGAATGGGCATAGTGGTGAGCAGTTCTTC; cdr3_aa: CAWNGHSGEQFF
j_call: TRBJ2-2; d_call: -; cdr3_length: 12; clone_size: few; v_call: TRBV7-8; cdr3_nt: TGTGCCAGCAGTTCCGCTGTCGGGGAGCTGTTTTTT; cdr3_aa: CASSSAVGELFF
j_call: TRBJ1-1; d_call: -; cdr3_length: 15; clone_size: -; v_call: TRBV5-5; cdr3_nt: TGTGCCAGCAGCTCGCCCCGACAGCTCAACACTGAAGCTTTCTTT; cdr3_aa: CASSSPRQLNTEAFF
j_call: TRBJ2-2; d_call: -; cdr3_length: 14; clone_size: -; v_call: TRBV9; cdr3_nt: TGTGCCAGCAGCCTAACTACGGTCACCGGGGAGCTGTTTTTT; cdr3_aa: CASSLTTVTGELFF
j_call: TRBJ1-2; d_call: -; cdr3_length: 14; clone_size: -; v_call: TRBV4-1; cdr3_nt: TGCGCCAGCAGCCAAGCGGGATCTAACTATGGCTACACCTTC; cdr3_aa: CASSQAGSNYGYTF
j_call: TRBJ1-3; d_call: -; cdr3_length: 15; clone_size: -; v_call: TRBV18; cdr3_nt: TGTGCCAGCTCACCACTGGCAGGCTCTGGAAACACCATATATTTT; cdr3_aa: CASSPLAGSGNTIYF
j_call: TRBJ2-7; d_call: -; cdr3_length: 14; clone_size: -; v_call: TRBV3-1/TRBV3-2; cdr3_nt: TGTGCCAGCAGCCAAGAGACTAGTTCCTACGAGCAGTACTTC; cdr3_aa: CASSQETSSYEQYF
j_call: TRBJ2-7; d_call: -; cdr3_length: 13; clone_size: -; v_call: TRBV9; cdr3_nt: TGTGCCAGCAGCGTTGAAGGGGATTACGAGCAGTACTTC; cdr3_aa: CASSVEGDYEQYF
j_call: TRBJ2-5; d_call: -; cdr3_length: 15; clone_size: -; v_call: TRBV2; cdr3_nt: TGTGCCAGCACCCCCGAGGGACTGCCCCAAGAGACCCAGTACTTC; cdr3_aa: CASTPEGLPQETQYF
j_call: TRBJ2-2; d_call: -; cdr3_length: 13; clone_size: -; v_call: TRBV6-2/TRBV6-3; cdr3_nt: TGTGCCAGCAGTTCCGAGGTCGTCGGGGAGCTGTTTTTT; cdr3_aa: CASSSEVVGELFF
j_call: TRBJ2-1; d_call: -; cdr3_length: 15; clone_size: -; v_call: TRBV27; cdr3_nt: TGTGCCAGCAGTTTAGTTGGTGAGACGGACAATGAGCAGTTCTTC; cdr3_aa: CASSLVGETDNEQFF